This TCR beta chain was sequenced in a study of blood T cell repertoires in COVID-19. Across the whole study: The samples span acute and convalescent COVID-19 from the United States, Italy and Spain. Nucleic acid was either cDNA or gDNA, and it came from T cells, B-cell-depleted T cells, or PBMCs.

The CDR3 runs to 16 residues. Germline-derived CDR1 and CDR2 are LNHDA and SQIVND (reference sequence). Trimming removed 4 bases from V and 7 bases from J; junction bases left unmatched: 12. Original processing methods: Using reference gene primer amplification, nucleated cell counts were estimated. TCRdb keeps only in-frame clones here, not all; method: immunoSEQ multiplex PCR. Clone size and V and J calls were adopted from that table, with D and trimming inferred from the DNA. This sample has approximately 290,000 clones, with about 89% found just once. The sequence was collected from a man aged 25-45 years with acute or convalescent COVID-19. This sequence joins TRBV19 and TRBJ1-5; 8 bases map to TRBD1. Sequences were obtained from peripheral blood. In DNA form, the CDR3 reads TGTGCCAGTAGTAACTGGACAGGGTCGGTAATCCAGCCCCAGCATTTT. Its protein product is CASSNWTGSVIQPQHF.